The T cell receptor beta chain described here comes from a study of CD8 T cells in Susac syndrome. Study in general: Patients with Susac syndrome, at blood draw, were therapy-naive, on corticosteroids, or on intravenous immunoglobulin alone.

Findings and limits, study-wide: Clonal expansion of CD8+ cells in Susac peaked in TEMRA cells (and in active patients).

It was with random hexamers that 0.5 to 1 ug RNA was reverse transcribed. A multiplex approach, immunoSEQ multiplex PCR, amplified TCR beta CDR3 across 54 Vbeta and 13 Jbeta. Each CDR3 protein gets one entry after TCRdb re-called the immunoSEQ multiplex PCR reads with MiXCR. The sample lists some 130,000 distinct CDR3 sequences; 95% were seen once. Losses at the gene ends were 3 bases for V and 4 bases for J; bases not matched to a gene: 2. This CDR3 is 15 amino acids long. Germline V gene data show CDR1 as MNHEY and CDR2 as SMNVEV (reference sequence). This clonotype showed up just a few times. The target antigen is unknown.

The chain links TRBV27 to TRBJ2-1, with TRBD2 matching over 11 bases. Sequences were obtained from CD8+ T cells from PBMCs. The receptor was derived from a human donor with Susac syndrome. The CDR3 here is CASSFGTSGYNEQFF. The CDR3 DNA reads as TGTGCCAGCAGTTTCGGGACTAGCGGTTACAATGAGCAGTTCTTC.